This T cell receptor (beta chain) originates from a study of blood T cell repertoires in COVID-19. As for the study in general: Acute-phase and convalescent COVID-19 samples originated in the United States, Italy and Spain.

Authors' processing steps: Nucleated cell counts were estimated from reference gene primer amplification. Libraries were prepared by immunoSEQ multiplex PCR; TCRdb keeps only in-frame clonotypes and omits some of them. The DNA gave D and trimming, while V, J and clone size come from that table. This table holds over 150,000 clones, about 85% found once. The sequence was obtained from a man aged 35-49 years with acute or convalescent COVID-19. The sample comprised peripheral blood.

CDR3 amino acids: CASSAPGKLFF. DNA of the CDR3: TGTGCCAGCAGTGCCCCAGGAAAACTGTTTTTT. The rearrangement joins TRBV25-1 to TRBJ1-4, with D uncertain. Trimming left V 4 bases short and J 10 bases short, with 7 bases between. The germline gives CDR1 MGHDK, CDR2 SYGVNS. The CDR3 extends over 11 amino acids.